This T cell receptor beta chain comes out of a study of metastatic and nonmetastatic thyroid tumors. Whole-study context: Thyroid patients, malignant and benign, had repertoires compared across blood and tumor or nodule tissue. Study outcomes and limitations: In blood and tumor, TCR beta diversity was reportedly significantly higher in malignant thyroid tumors than in benign nodules.

Per germline, CDR1 MNHEY and CDR2 SVGEGT. The CDR3 totals 13 residues. The germline V and J ends were trimmed by 2 bases and 1 base, with 6 bases remaining between them. A few counts support this clone. What it binds is unknown. Thyroid surgery was performed in patients who had received no treatment beforehand. TCRdb reassembled clones from the PCR reads with MiXCR. The sample yields 30,000 to 45,000 clones, around 27% seen once. This TCR was recovered from a male donor with papillary thyroid cancer or a benign thyroid nodule (not recorded which). Some clones in this sample may be carry-over from other donors' samples. The rearrangement links TRBV6-2 or TRBV6-3 to TRBJ2-7; D not resolved. Sample: blood. This CDR3 is CASSYHGSYEQYF. The CDR3 region has the DNA TGTGCCAGCAGTTACCATGGTTCCTACGAGCAGTACTTC.